The 27 T cell receptor beta chains in this list originate from one sample, sequenced in a study of blood T cells in healthy people across ages. Using a J-beta primer mix together with a sample-barcoded 5' primer, a second PCR was run for about 7 to 12 cycles. From the 5' RACE reads, TCRdb called clonotypes with MiXCR, one entry per CDR3 protein. The profile covers approximately 800,000 distinct CDR3 sequences, with roughly 60% appearing a single time and around 20% taken by the ten largest. Sequenced material: blood. Receptor source: a man aged 25-45 years in good health.

The gene calls are TRBV7-9 and TRBJ2-2; D is undetermined. Looked up from germline, CDR1 is SEHNR and CDR2 is FQNEAQ (reference sequence). With 5 bases removed from V and 2 bases from J, the gap between germline ends came to 12 bases. The CDR3 runs to 15 residues. CDR3: CASSPKKGNTGELFF. CDR3 DNA sequence: TGTGCCAGCAGCCCAAAAAAGGGTAACACCGGGGAGCTGTTTTTT.

This clonotype has more than one count but fewer than ten. The J gene is TRBJ2-4, the V gene TRBV20-1, with D possibly called TRBD1 or TRBD2 (6 bases each). Germline lookup yields CDR1 DFQATT and CDR2 SNEGSKA (reference sequence). The V and J ends lost 3 bases and 5 bases respectively, with 14 bases between them. There are 14 residues in the CDR3. The DNA for the CDR3 is TGCAGTGCTAGTACCCGGGGGCGGCAAAACATTCAGTACTTC. Amino acids: CSASTRGRQNIQYF.

The chain combines TRBV4-3 with TRBJ2-7, with D possibly being TRBD2 (7 bases). The J call may be in error: the DNA end matches TRBJ2-4 better. The CDR3 consists of 17 residues. Germline CDR1 LGHNA, CDR2 YSLEER. CDR3 sequence: CASSQDLYGGPKNIQYF. The CDR3, as DNA: TGCGCCAGCAGCCAAGATCTTTACGGGGGGCCCAAAAACATTCAGTACTTC.

This clonotype has just a few counts. The chain links TRBV7-9 to TRBJ2-7, with D perhaps TRBD1 (6 bases). With the DNA end fitting TRBJ2-5 better, the J assignment may be wrong. The V gene's germline CDR1 is SEHNR and CDR2 FQNEAQ (reference sequence). The length of the CDR3 is 14 residues. CDR3 coding DNA: TGTGCCAGCAGCTTAGATCAGGGGACGGAGACCCAGTACTTC. Translation gives CASSLDQGTETQYF.

This chain joins TRBV5-1 and TRBJ2-1, with D unclear. The V gene lost 0 bases and the J gene lost 9 bases, with 7 bases spanning the gap. This CDR3 has 12 amino acids. Germline CDR1 and CDR2: SGHRS and YFSETQ. As DNA, the CDR3 is TGCGCCAGCAGCTTGGGGACCTCTGAGCAGTTCTTC. This gives the protein CASSLGTSEQFF.

J is TRBJ1-1 and V is TRBV6-1; D unclear. From germline, CDR1 is MNHNS and CDR2 SASEGT. The ends were cut back, 6 bases at V and 0 bases at J, with 11 bases in the middle. The CDR3 is 14 residues long. The CDR3 nucleotides are TGTGCCAGCAGCGCCACTGTCATGAACACTGAAGCTTTCTTT. As protein: CASSATVMNTEAFF.

Only a few counts were recorded for this clonotype. V usage is TRBV7-9 and J usage is TRBJ1-5; the D gene is possibly TRBD1 (5 bases). Germline V lookup: CDR1 SEHNR, CDR2 FQNEAQ (reference sequence). V lost 5 bases and J lost 7, with 15 bases in between. The CDR3 is made up of 14 amino acids. The CDR3 region is CASSEGPVGQPQHF. The CDR3 DNA sequence: TGTGCCAGCAGCGAGGGACCTGTAGGCCAGCCCCAGCATTTT.

This clonotype has just a few counts. This chain links TRBV29-1 with TRBJ1-2; D uncertain. CDR3 length: 12 amino acids. CDR1 SQVTM and CDR2 ANQGSEA come from the germline V gene. Trimming left V 6 bases short and J 4 bases short, with 12 bases between. The CDR3 loop reads CSVPWPSYGYTF. The CDR3 nucleotides read TGCAGCGTCCCGTGGCCGAGCTATGGCTACACCTTC.

This clonotype appeared a single time. The J gene is TRBJ2-5, the V gene TRBV13, with TRBD2 matching 10 bases. From germline, CDR1 is PRHDT and CDR2 FYEKMQ (reference sequence). V was clipped by 8 bases and J by 11 bases; unmatched bases: 14. This CDR3 region has 14 residues. CDR3 nucleotide sequence: TGTGCCAGCGCCCTAAGCGGGGGGGTTGGTGAGCAGTACTTC. Translation: CASALSGGVGEQYF. Looking up the rest from reference TRBV13 and TRBJ2-5 gives the full variable domain: AAGVIQSPRHLIKEKRETATLKCYPIPRHDTVYWYQQGPGQDPQFLISFYEKMQSDKGSIPDRFSAQQFSDYHSELNMSSLELGDSALYFCASALSGGVGEQYFGPGTRLLVL.

The V and J genes are TRBV20-1 and TRBJ2-1; the match to TRBD1 covers 7 bases. The CDR3 runs to 13 residues. Trimming cost V 6 bases and J 4 bases; bases outside gene matches: 6. Germline-derived CDR1 and CDR2 are DFQATT and SNEGSKA (reference sequence). Written as DNA, the CDR3 is TGCAGTGCCCGGGGACAGATTTACAATGAGCAGTTCTTC. This encodes CSARGQIYNEQFF.

J is TRBJ2-7 and V is TRBV9; perhaps TRBD2 as D (6 bases). The CDR3 is made up of 15 amino acids. Trimming took off 4 bases at V and 3 bases at J, with 17 bases between the two ends. Germline loops: CDR1 SGDLS, CDR2 YYNGEE. The DNA of the CDR3 is TGTGCCAGCAGCCGTCTAGCGTCTACCGACTACGAGCAGTACTTC. Its protein is CASSRLASTDYEQYF.

The V gene is TRBV20-1, the J gene TRBJ2-7, with D maybe TRBD1 (5 bases). The DNA end is more similar to TRBJ2-5, so the J call may be wrong. Germline loops: CDR1 DFQATT, CDR2 SNEGSKA (reference sequence). This CDR3 region has 15 residues. The CDR3 nucleotides are TGCACGGCTGGGGCCACCGGTGAAGCCTTGGAGACCCAGTACTTC. Amino acids: CTAGATGEALETQYF.

This chain connects TRBV2 to TRBJ1-4, with 7 bases that match TRBD1. Trimming cost V 6 bases and J 0 bases; bases outside gene matches: 19. CDR3 length: 20 amino acids. Germline CDR1 is SNHLY and CDR2 is FYNNEI. CDR3 amino acids: CASRIKVRDSAPSTNEKLFF. CDR3 DNA sequence: TGTGCCAGCAGAATAAAAGTCCGGGACAGTGCCCCGTCAACTAATGAAAAACTGTTTTTT. The complete variable domain, with remaining parts taken from reference TRBV2 and TRBJ1-4, reads EPEVTQTPSHQVTQMGQEVILRCVPISNHLYFYWYRQILGQKVEFLVSFYNNEISEKSEIFDDQFSVERPDGSNFTLKIRSTKLEDSAMYFCASRIKVRDSAPSTNEKLFFGSGTQLSVL.

V gene TRBV12-3 or TRBV12-4 combines with J gene TRBJ2-1; a possible D gene is TRBD2 (5 bases). The length of the CDR3 is 12 residues. The V gene lost 7 bases and the J gene lost 5 bases, with 9 bases spanning the gap. CDR3: CASTPGDNEQFF. The CDR3 DNA follows: TGTGCCAGCACTCCCGGGGACAATGAGCAGTTCTTC.

The chain recombines TRBV3-1 with TRBJ2-5; TRBD1 is a possible D gene (6 bases). Germline lookup yields CDR1 LGHDT and CDR2 YNNKEL (reference sequence). V was cut by 4 bases and J by 1 base, with 13 bases left in between. CDR3 length: 15 amino acids. The CDR3 nucleotides are TGTGCCAGCAGCCTTTCCCCAGGGGTCCAAGAGACCCAGTACTTC. It encodes CASSLSPGVQETQYF.

This clonotype was seen repeatedly, ten times or more. The V gene is TRBV4-3, the J gene TRBJ2-1; D is ambiguous. CDR1 LGHNA and CDR2 YSLEER come from the germline V gene. This CDR3 is built from 16 residues. Trimming shortened V by 4 bases and J by 4 bases, and 17 bases separated the two germline ends. The CDR3 is CASSLHFGVRYNEQFF. In DNA form, the CDR3 reads TGCGCCAGCAGCCTCCATTTCGGAGTACGATACAATGAGCAGTTCTTC.

This clonotype was recorded once. This chain connects TRBV4-1 to TRBJ2-7; D might be TRBD1 (6 bases). Germline CDR1 reads MGHRA; CDR2 reads YSYEKL. V was cut by 0 bases and J by 0 bases, with 15 bases left in between. The CDR3 sequence is 17 residues long. This CDR3 reads CASSQDRKQGVSYEQYF. CDR3 nucleotide sequence: TGCGCCAGCAGCCAAGATCGGAAACAGGGCGTCTCCTACGAGCAGTACTTC.

This clonotype was counted once. J is TRBJ2-7 and V is TRBV7-9; tentatively, D is TRBD2 (5 bases). Germline loops: CDR1 SEHNR, CDR2 FQNEAQ (reference sequence). The CDR3 length is 15 residues. Trimming removed 5 bases from V and 0 bases from J, with 14 bases in between. CDR3 amino acids: CASSLSAEPSYEQYF. The CDR3 DNA sequence: TGTGCCAGCAGCCTCTCAGCGGAGCCCTCCTACGAGCAGTACTTC.

This clonotype was found a few times. The chain employs TRBV6-2 or TRBV6-3 and TRBJ1-5; the D gene is possibly TRBD1 (5 bases). Germline CDR1 and CDR2: MNHEY and SVGEGT. The CDR3 has 15 amino acids. Trimming left V 10 bases short and J 5 bases short, with 21 bases between. The CDR3 is CATDDGPGLHQPQHF. The CDR3 nucleotides are TGTGCCACTGATGACGGGCCGGGGCTTCATCAGCCCCAGCATTTT.

The rearrangement uses TRBV25-1 and TRBJ2-7, with 9 positions matching TRBD2. The CDR3 length is 17 residues. The ends lost 1 base at V and 6 bases at J; junction bases unmatched: 13. The germline CDR1 and CDR2 sequences are MGHDK and SYGVNS. CDR3 protein: CASSEWVSGSKAPEQYF. Here the CDR3 DNA reads TGTGCCAGCAGTGAATGGGTTAGCGGGAGTAAGGCCCCCGAGCAGTACTTC.

The V call is TRBV20-1, the J call TRBJ2-3, with D tentatively TRBD1 or TRBD2 (6 bases each). V dropped 5 bases and J dropped 2 bases, with 11 bases sitting between them. CDR1 DFQATT and CDR2 SNEGSKA come from the germline V gene (reference sequence). This CDR3 is built from 13 residues. CDR3 sequence reads: CSARRDTTDTQYF. CDR3 nucleotides: TGCAGTGCTCGGCGGGACACCACAGATACGCAGTATTTT.

The chain has TRBV4-1 and TRBJ2-5; tentative D call: TRBD2 (6 bases). This CDR3 is built from 16 residues. The germline gives CDR1 MGHRA, CDR2 YSYEKL. Trimming left V 5 bases short and J 1 base short, with 17 bases between. The CDR3 loop reads CASSSRGGDSQETQYF. The CDR3 DNA follows: TGCGCCAGCAGCTCCCGGGGAGGCGATTCCCAAGAGACCCAGTACTTC.

J is TRBJ1-4 and V is TRBV6-4; D ambiguous. V was clipped by 3 bases and J by 3 bases, with 5 bases between them. The CDR3 runs 13 residues. CDR1 and CDR2 from the germline V gene are MRHNA and SNTAGT. The CDR3 spells CASSEEANEKLFF. CDR3 nucleotides: TGTGCCAGCAGTGAAGAGGCTAATGAAAAACTGTTTTTT.

V and J are TRBV28 and TRBJ2-1, with D possibly matching TRBD1 (6 bases). Germline V gene data show CDR1 as MDHEN and CDR2 as SYDVKM. The CDR3 extends over 12 amino acids. The CDR3 reads CGTHPRGNEQFF. Here the CDR3 DNA reads TGTGGGACACACCCAAGGGGGAATGAGCAGTTCTTC.

CDR3 residues: CSVSDGYTDTQYF. For the CDR3, the DNA is TGCAGCGTCTCAGATGGGTACACAGATACGCAGTATTTT. The rearrangement uses TRBV29-1 and TRBJ2-3; D is unresolved. Deletions cut 6 bases from V and 2 bases from J, with 12 bases between. CDR1 SQVTM and CDR2 ANQGSEA come from the germline V gene. The length of the CDR3 is 13 residues.

This clonotype was recorded once. The rearrangement uses TRBV5-1 and TRBJ2-4; D is unclear. The J call may be in error: the DNA end matches TRBJ2-7 better. This CDR3 spans 14 amino acids. Per the germline V gene, CDR1 is SGHRS and CDR2 is YFSETQ. DNA of the CDR3: TGCGCCAGCAGCTGGATAGACGGACCCTACGAGCAGTACTTC. Translation gives CASSWIDGPYEQYF.

The CDR3 bases are TGTGCCAGCAGCTTAGGCCCGGGACACTCTTTCGGCGGCTACACCTTC. Translated, it gives CASSLGPGHSFGGYTF. This chain uses TRBV7-9 with TRBJ1-2; a weak D match, TRBD1 (6 bases). Between the trimmed V and J ends, which lost 1 base and 8 bases, there was a span of 20 bases. This CDR3 is 16 amino acids long. The germline V gene has CDR1 SEHNR and CDR2 FQNEAQ (reference sequence).